This TCR beta chain was profiled in a study of blood T cell repertoires in COVID-19. The overall study: Sources were T cells, B-cell-depleted T cells, or PBMCs; the material itself was cDNA or gDNA.

Germline CDR1 is SGHNT and CDR2 is YENEEA. This CDR3 is built from 12 residues. V was clipped by 5 bases and J by 7 bases; unmatched bases: 4. Study processing details: Amplification with reference gene primers provided the estimates of nucleated cell counts. Measured with immunoSEQ multiplex PCR; TCRdb has only the in-frame clones, and not every one. V, J and clone size derive from that table, while D and trimming were established from the DNA sequence. The sample carries over 80,000 clones, more than 70% recorded once. The rearrangement links TRBV11-3 to TRBJ1-2; TRBD1 matches 7 bases. Sequences were obtained from peripheral blood. This TCR was recovered from an older woman with acute or convalescent COVID-19. For the CDR3, the DNA is TGTGCCAGCAGCGGGGACAGCCTTGGCTACACCTTC. Its translation: CASSGDSLGYTF.